These T cell receptor beta chains were read from a single sample in a study of T-cell memory formation after mild COVID-19. TCRdb reprocessed the 5' RACE reads with MiXCR, giving one entry per CDR3 protein. The sample contains 250,000 to 300,000 distinct CDR3 sequences, roughly 15% of which appear only once. The sample taken for sequencing was PBMCs or a T cell subset sorted from them (not recorded which). Receptor source: a man younger than 35 who had mild COVID-19 (a few samples of this study predate the infection). Cell type and time point are not known. Each CDR3 is given with its conserved first and last residue.

v_call	cdr3_aa
TRBV4-1	CASSQNVATDTQYF
TRBV6-6	CASSLGSGGIETQYF
TRBV12-3/TRBV12-4	CASSRTSGGVGEQFF
TRBV9	CASSAMDGTDTQYF
TRBV20-1	CSASPSSYNEQFF
TRBV6-2/TRBV6-3	CASSSSYGGRGNVLTF
TRBV29-1	CSAHLFSYNEQFF
TRBV12-3/TRBV12-4	CASRPRGHGAGELFF
TRBV11-2	CASSRRENTEAFF
TRBV7-2	CASRQRGDSTDTQYF
TRBV9	CASSKTGRHEQYF
TRBV7-2	CASSLVLRETEAFF
TRBV27	CASNPAGPYEQYF
TRBV4-3	CASSGGTANTGELFF
TRBV7-9	CASSFRGGGETQYF
TRBV3-1	CASSQTDRGLYYGYTF
TRBV7-2	CASSLVVQGGSPLHF
TRBV12-3/TRBV12-4	CASSLGGTYSYEQYF
TRBV27	CASSLQDRAEQFF
TRBV5-6	CASRRRGASYNEQFF
TRBV7-2	CASSLAGIANEKLFF
TRBV19	CASSEVIGELFF
TRBV25-1	CASSGTGDAGELFF
TRBV28	CASSLMRGPSTDTQYF
TRBV27	CASSLSRAGGQETQYF
TRBV7-8	CASSLQVAGGTEAFF
TRBV5-1	CASRAAGRGEQFF
TRBV12-3/TRBV12-4	CASLGTGENTIYF
TRBV4-1	CASSQKTGTNTGELFF
TRBV5-1	CASSLGLAGEETQYF
TRBV14	CASSQDMSSYNEQFF
TRBV20-1	CSASSRNSYGYTF
TRBV4-2	CASSGRTYGYTF
TRBV5-1	CASSLRTANEKLFF
TRBV5-4	CASSLERGVEQYF
TRBV2	CASRHNTQYF
TRBV6-6	CAANYRGKNTGELFF
TRBV7-8	CASSSSSLDHSTLAGELFF
TRBV7-6	CASSLEGMGNSPLHF
TRBV6-2/TRBV6-3	CASSYRDLIVYLFEDTQYF
TRBV24-1	CATSDTTSGALNEQFF
TRBV6-6	CASSYSDRETQYF
TRBV5-1	CASSRTGEDEKLFF
TRBV5-1	CASSKGTDYNEQFF
TRBV5-6	CASGTSGGSDTQYF
TRBV11-3	CASSRSLNTEAFF
TRBV5-1	CASSRGGAGANVLTF
TRBV6-5	CASSSDRVYEQFF
TRBV5-5	CASSQGLPRKETQYF
TRBV12-3/TRBV12-4	CASSFGTSDQETQYF
TRBV20-1	CSAPGGFTYMNTEAFF
TRBV6-6	CASSQDRGINSPLHF
TRBV7-2	CASSLKGSDSPLHF
TRBV7-8	CASSFPDSNEQFF
TRBV15	CATSRDLGEQYF